This T cell receptor (beta chain) derives from a study of T-cell reconstitution after alpha-beta-depleted transplantation in children. Overall study results and limits: There were reportedly several hundred expanded graft clones from which alpha-beta T cells came about two months after transplant. At the one-year point after transplant, T-cell counts and TCRbeta diversity were found to come mostly from T cells that had been newly produced.

V was clipped by 0 bases and J by 0 bases, with 24 bases between them. Looked up from germline, CDR1 is DFQATT and CDR2 is SNEGSKA (reference sequence). This CDR3 comprises 20 residues. Unique molecular identifiers were incorporated during preparation of the TCRbeta library. TCRdb used MiXCR to reprocess the PCR reads, holding one entry per CDR3 protein. The repertoire holds approximately 230,000 distinct CDR3 sequences, roughly 25% seen once, with about 2.5% in the top ten. Note on this clonotype: The antigen is not known.

The chain combines TRBV20-1 with TRBJ2-1; perhaps D is TRBD1 or TRBD2 (6 bases each). The clonotype comes from a girl aged 2-10 years with Fanconi anemia, due to receive a stem cell transplant. Sequences were derived from PBMCs, sampled before TCRalphabeta/CD19-depleted stem cell transplant. The CDR3 bases are TGCAGTGCTAGAGATAGGAGGAAGTGGATAGCGGACAGCTCCTACAATGAGCAGTTCTTC. Translation gives CSARDRRKWIADSSYNEQFF.